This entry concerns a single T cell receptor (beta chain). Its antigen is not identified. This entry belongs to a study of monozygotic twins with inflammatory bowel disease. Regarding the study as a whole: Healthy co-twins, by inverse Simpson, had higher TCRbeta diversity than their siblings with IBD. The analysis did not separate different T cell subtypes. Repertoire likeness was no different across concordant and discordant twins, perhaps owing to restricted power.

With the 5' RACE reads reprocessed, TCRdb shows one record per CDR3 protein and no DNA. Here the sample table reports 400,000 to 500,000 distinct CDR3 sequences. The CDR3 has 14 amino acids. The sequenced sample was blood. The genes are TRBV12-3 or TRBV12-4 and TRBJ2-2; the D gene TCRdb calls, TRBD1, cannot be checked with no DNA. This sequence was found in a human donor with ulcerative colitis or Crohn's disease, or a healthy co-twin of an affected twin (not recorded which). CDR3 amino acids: CAAADWGGTGELFF.